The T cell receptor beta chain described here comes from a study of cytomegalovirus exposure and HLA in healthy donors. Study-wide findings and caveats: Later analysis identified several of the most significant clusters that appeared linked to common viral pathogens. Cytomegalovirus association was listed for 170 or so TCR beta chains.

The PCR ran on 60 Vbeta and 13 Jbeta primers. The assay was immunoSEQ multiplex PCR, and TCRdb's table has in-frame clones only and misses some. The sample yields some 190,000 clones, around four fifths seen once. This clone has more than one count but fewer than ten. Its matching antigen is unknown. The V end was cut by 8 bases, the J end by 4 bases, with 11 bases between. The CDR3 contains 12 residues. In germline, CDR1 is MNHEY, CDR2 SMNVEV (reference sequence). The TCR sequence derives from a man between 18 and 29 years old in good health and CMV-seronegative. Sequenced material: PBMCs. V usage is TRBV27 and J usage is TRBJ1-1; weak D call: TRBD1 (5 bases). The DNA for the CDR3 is TGTGCCAGCTGGGGCCTGGGCACTGAAGCTTTCTTT. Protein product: CASWGLGTEAFF.